This T cell receptor (beta chain) emerged from a study of blood T cell repertoires in COVID-19. The data were produced by immunoSEQ multiplex PCR, yet TCRdb's version contains in-frame clones alone and is incomplete. This repertoire shows some 200,000 clones, over 80% found once; its top ten account for roughly 1.2%. The CDR3 contains 15 residues. V was clipped by 1 base and J by 0 bases, with 9 bases between them. Germline values: CDR1 LGHDT, CDR2 YNNKEL (reference sequence). The specimen sequenced was peripheral blood. The chain combines TRBV3-1 (or the pseudogene TRBV3-2) with TRBJ1-2, with D tentatively TRBD1 (5 bases). This TCR derives from a woman in her twenties or thirties with COVID-19, enrolled during active disease. CDR3 in DNA: TGTGCCAGCAGCCAAGGGTCGACAGCTAACTATGGCTACACCTTC. Its protein is CASSQGSTANYGYTF.